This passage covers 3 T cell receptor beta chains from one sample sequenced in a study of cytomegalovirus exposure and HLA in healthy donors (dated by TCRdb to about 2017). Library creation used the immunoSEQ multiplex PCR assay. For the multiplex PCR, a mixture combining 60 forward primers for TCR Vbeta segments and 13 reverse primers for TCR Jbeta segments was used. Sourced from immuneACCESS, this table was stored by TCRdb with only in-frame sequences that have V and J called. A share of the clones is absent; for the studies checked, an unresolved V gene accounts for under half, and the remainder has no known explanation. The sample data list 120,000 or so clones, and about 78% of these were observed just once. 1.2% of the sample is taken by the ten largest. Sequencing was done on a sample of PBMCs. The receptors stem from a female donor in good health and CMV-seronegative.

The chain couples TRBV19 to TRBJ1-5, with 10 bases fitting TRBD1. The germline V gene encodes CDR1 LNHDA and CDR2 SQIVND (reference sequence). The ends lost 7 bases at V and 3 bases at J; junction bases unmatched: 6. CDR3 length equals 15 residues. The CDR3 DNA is TGTGCCAGTACCCCGGGGACAGGGGACAATCAGCCCCAGCATTTT. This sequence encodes CASTPGTGDNQPQHF.

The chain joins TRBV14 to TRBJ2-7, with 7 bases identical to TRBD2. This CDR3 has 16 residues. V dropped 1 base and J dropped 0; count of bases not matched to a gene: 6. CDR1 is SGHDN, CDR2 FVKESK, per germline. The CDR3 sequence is CASSQVWRGSSYEQYF. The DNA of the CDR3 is TGTGCCAGCAGCCAAGTCTGGCGGGGGAGCTCCTACGAGCAGTACTTC.

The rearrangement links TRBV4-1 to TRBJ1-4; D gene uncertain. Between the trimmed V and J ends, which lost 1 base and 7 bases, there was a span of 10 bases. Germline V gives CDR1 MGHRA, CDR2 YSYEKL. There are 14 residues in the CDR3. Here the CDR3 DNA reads TGCGCCAGCAGCCAAGTACACGGGTTTGAAAAACTGTTTTTT. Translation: CASSQVHGFEKLFF.